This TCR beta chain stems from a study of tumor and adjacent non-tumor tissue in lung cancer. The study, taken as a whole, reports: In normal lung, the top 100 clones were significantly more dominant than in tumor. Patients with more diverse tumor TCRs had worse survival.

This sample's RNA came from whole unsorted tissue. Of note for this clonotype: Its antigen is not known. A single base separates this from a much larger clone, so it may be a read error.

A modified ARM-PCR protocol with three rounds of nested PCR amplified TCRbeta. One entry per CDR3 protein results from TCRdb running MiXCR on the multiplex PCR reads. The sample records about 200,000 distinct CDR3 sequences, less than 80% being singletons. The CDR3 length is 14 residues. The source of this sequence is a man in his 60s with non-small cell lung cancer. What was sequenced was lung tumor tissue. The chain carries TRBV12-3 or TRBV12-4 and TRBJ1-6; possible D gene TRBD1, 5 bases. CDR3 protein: CVSSLHRNNSPLHF. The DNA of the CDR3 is TGTGTCAGCAGTTTACACAGGAATAATTCACCCCTCCACTTT.